The 26 T cell receptor beta chains reported below all come from one sample, sequenced in a study of T cell responses to AZD1222 COVID-19 vaccine. The assay was immunoSEQ multiplex PCR, and TCRdb's table has in-frame clones only and misses some. The sample has about 120,000 clones; roughly 87% are singletons. The source was peripheral blood, collected on day 0 of AZD1222 vaccination. The receptor source for this set is an adult in good health.

This rearrangement joins TRBV7-8 to TRBJ1-5, with TRBD1 matching 7 bases. The CDR3 is made up of 15 amino acids. Unmatched junction bases numbered 5, after V lost 5 bases and J lost 1 base. Germline V gene sequence: CDR1 SGHVS, CDR2 FQNEAQ. CDR3 residues: CASSRETGSNQPQHF. DNA of the CDR3: TGTGCCAGCAGCCGAGAGACAGGGAGCAATCAGCCCCAGCATTTT. The full variable domain, completed using reference TRBV7-8 and TRBJ1-5, is GAGVSQSPRYKVAKRGQDVALRCDPISGHVSLFWYQQALGQGPEFLTYFQNEAQLDKSGLPSDRFFAERPEGSVSTLKIQRTQQEDSAVYLCASSRETGSNQPQHFGDGTRLSIL.

V gene TRBV15 combines with J gene TRBJ1-3; 8 positions match TRBD1. The CDR3 contains 15 residues. The germline V gene has CDR1 LNHNV and CDR2 YYDKDF (reference sequence). The ends lost 5 bases at V and 1 base at J; junction bases unmatched: 4. The CDR3 sequence: CATSQDRASGNTIYF. DNA for the CDR3: TGTGCCACCAGCCAGGACAGGGCATCTGGAAACACCATATATTTT.

The chain is built from TRBV5-1 and TRBJ2-5; 7 bases are shared with TRBD2. Unmatched junction bases numbered 9, after V lost 5 bases and J lost 5 bases. The CDR3 has 14 amino acids. Germline V gives CDR1 SGHRS, CDR2 YFSETQ. CDR3 region: CASSSGRDGETQYF. CDR3 coding DNA: TGCGCCAGCAGTTCGGGGAGGGATGGGGAGACCCAGTACTTC.

This sequence joins TRBV14 and TRBJ2-1; D not certain. V shed 3 bases and J shed 0 bases, with 6 bases lying between them. CDR1 is SGHDN, CDR2 FVKESK, per germline. This CDR3 region has 14 residues. In nucleotides, the CDR3 is TGTGCCAGCAGCCAGACGATCTCCTACAATGAGCAGTTCTTC. Amino acids: CASSQTISYNEQFF.

V and J are TRBV6-5 and TRBJ2-7; 7 bases match TRBD1. Losses at the gene ends were 6 bases for V and 1 base for J; bases not matched to a gene: 6. This CDR3 has 14 amino acids. Germline CDR1 and CDR2: MNHEY and SVGAGI. DNA for the CDR3: TGTGCCAGCAGCGACAGGGTCCCTTCCTACGAGCAGTACTTC. As protein: CASSDRVPSYEQYF.

The table lists this clone with a count of one. This chain uses TRBV6-5 with TRBJ2-1, with TRBD2 matching 8 bases. The CDR3 loop spans 14 amino acids. J was trimmed by 0 bases and V by 5 bases; bases with no gene match: 0. The germline gives CDR1 MNHEY, CDR2 SVGAGI. The CDR3 nucleotides read TGTGCCAGCAGTAGCGGGAGCTCCTACAATGAGCAGTTCTTC. Translation: CASSSGSSYNEQFF.

This chain links TRBV18 with TRBJ1-5; 7 positions match TRBD1. The V segment lost 1 base and the J segment 4 bases; nucleotides outside the gene matches: 1. Germline lookup yields CDR1 KGHSH and CDR2 LQKENI. There are 14 residues in the CDR3. Here the CDR3 reads CASSPRQGNQPQHF. DNA for the CDR3: TGTGCCAGCTCACCACGACAGGGTAATCAGCCCCAGCATTTT.

This clone was seen a single time. This chain's CDR3 is CASSLINSPGETQYF. The CDR3 coding sequence is TGTGCCAGCAGCTTAATTAACTCCCCTGGGGAGACCCAGTACTTC. This chain uses TRBV7-3 with TRBJ2-5; D uncertain. Germline values: CDR1 SGHTA, CDR2 FQGTGA. Deletions cut 1 base from V and 5 bases from J, with 14 bases between. The CDR3 has 15 residues.

This chain connects TRBV6-6 to TRBJ1-5, with D perhaps TRBD1 (5 bases). There are 15 residues in the CDR3. CDR1 and CDR2 (germline): MNHNY, SVGAGI (reference sequence). Trimming took off 6 bases at V and 5 bases at J, with 17 bases between the two ends. The CDR3 coding sequence is TGTGCCAGCAGCTATGGGGCCACAGACTATCAGCCCCAGCATTTT. It yields the protein CASSYGATDYQPQHF.

A single count supports this clone. The rearrangement links TRBV3-1 (or the pseudogene TRBV3-2) to TRBJ2-1; 7 bases fit TRBD1. Germline lookup yields CDR1 LGHDT and CDR2 YNNKEL (reference sequence). This CDR3 spans 14 amino acids. The J segment lost 2 bases and the V segment lost 4 bases, leaving 2 bases of the junction unmatched. The CDR3 DNA reads as TGTGCCAGCAGCCGGGGACAGACCTACAATGAGCAGTTCTTC. Its protein is CASSRGQTYNEQFF.

Here the CDR3 reads CASSYRQGSASDTQYF. The CDR3 nucleotides read TGTGCCAGCAGTTACAGACAGGGGTCGGCGTCAGATACGCAGTATTTT. The V call is TRBV6-5, the J call TRBJ2-3; 8 bases map to TRBD1. Germline V gene sequence: CDR1 MNHEY, CDR2 SVGAGI. Trimming took 2 bases from V and 4 from J; bases not matched to a gene: 8. The CDR3 is 16 residues long.

This chain joins TRBV4-1 and TRBJ2-1, with 8 bases fitting TRBD2. The CDR3 runs 13 residues. V was pared by 8 bases and J by 7 bases, with 7 bases of the junction left unmatched. Looked up from germline, CDR1 is MGHRA and CDR2 is YSYEKL. CDR3 residues: CASAGGLPNEQFF. The DNA of the CDR3 is TGCGCCAGCGCGGGGGGACTCCCGAATGAGCAGTTCTTC.

The chain couples TRBV5-1 to TRBJ1-1, with D unclear. Germline assignment: CDR1 SGHRS and CDR2 YFSETQ. There are 13 residues in the CDR3. Trimming took off 4 bases at V and 0 bases at J, with 7 bases between the two ends. The CDR3 DNA sequence: TGCGCCAGCAGCGAGAGGGTGAACACTGAAGCTTTCTTT. The encoded protein is CASSERVNTEAFF.

The chain uses TRBV3-1 (or the pseudogene TRBV3-2) and TRBJ1-1; D possibly corresponds to TRBD1 (5 bases). V dropped 7 bases and J dropped 5 bases, with 11 bases sitting between them. The CDR3 runs 12 residues. Per germline, CDR1 LGHDT and CDR2 YNNKEL (reference sequence). In DNA form, the CDR3 reads TGTGCCAGCACCGCAGGGTCTACTGAAGCTTTCTTT. Its protein product is CASTAGSTEAFF.

For the CDR3, the DNA is TGTGCCAGCAGCTTAGAGAGCGGGCTAAGGCTAGATACGCAGTATTTT. Its protein product is CASSLESGLRLDTQYF. The J gene is TRBJ2-3, the V gene TRBV7-9, with D tentatively TRBD2 (6 bases). Germline assignment: CDR1 SEHNR and CDR2 FQNEAQ (reference sequence). The CDR3 totals 16 residues. The V and J ends lost 1 base and 5 bases respectively, with 16 bases between them.

The chain has TRBV3-1 (or the pseudogene TRBV3-2) and TRBJ1-5, with TRBD1 identical over 9 bases. Losses at the gene ends were 4 bases for V and 6 bases for J; bases not matched to a gene: 7. The germline V gene has CDR1 LGHDT and CDR2 YNNKEL (reference sequence). The CDR3 covers 15 residues. The CDR3 DNA is TGTGCCAGCAGCCTCGGGACAGGGTTCGGTCAGCCCCAGCATTTT. Its translation is CASSLGTGFGQPQHF.

This chain links TRBV7-2 with TRBJ1-6, with unresolved D. In germline, CDR1 is SGHTA, CDR2 FQGNSA. The ends were cut back, 1 base at V and 7 bases at J, with 11 bases in the middle. The CDR3 length is 15 residues. As DNA, the CDR3 is TGTGCCAGCAGCTTAGACCCAGCGACAAATTCACCCCTCCACTTT. Its translation is CASSLDPATNSPLHF.

The chain has TRBV7-3 and TRBJ2-1; weak D call: TRBD2 (6 bases). The V end lost 3 bases, the J end lost 10 bases, and 10 bases lay between the germline ends. This CDR3 has 12 amino acids. CDR1 and CDR2 (germline): SGHTA, FQGTGA. In DNA, the CDR3 is TGTGCCAGCAGCTTCGGGGGTACCGAGCAGTTCTTC. Translated, it gives CASSFGGTEQFF. The full variable domain, its missing parts supplied by reference TRBV7-3 and TRBJ2-1, is GAGVSQTPSNKVTEKGKYVELRCDPISGHTALYWYRQSLGQGPEFLIYFQGTGAADDSGLPNDRFFAVRPEGSVSTLKIQRTERGDSAVYLCASSFGGTEQFFGPGTRLTVL.

The gene calls are TRBV7-6 and TRBJ1-5, with 8 bases identical to TRBD1. This CDR3 region has 15 residues. Per the germline V gene, CDR1 is SGHVS and CDR2 is FNYEAQ. Trimming removed 0 bases from V and 6 bases from J; junction bases left unmatched: 4. The CDR3 loop is CASSLADRGGQPQHF. CDR3 coding DNA: TGTGCCAGCAGCTTAGCCGACAGGGGAGGTCAGCCCCAGCATTTT.

The CDR3 bases are TGTGCCAGCAGCTTAGCGGTAGGGGTCGGAAACACCATATATTTT. It translates to CASSLAVGVGNTIYF. This chain joins TRBV7-2 and TRBJ1-3; the D gene is possibly TRBD1 (5 bases). CDR3 size: 15 residues. In germline, CDR1 is SGHTA, CDR2 FQGNSA. The ends were cut back, 0 bases at V and 4 bases at J, with 10 bases in the middle.

This chain connects TRBV19 to TRBJ1-2; D is ambiguous. This CDR3 region has 13 residues. Germline loops: CDR1 LNHDA, CDR2 SQIVND (reference sequence). Trimming removed 3 bases at V and 6 bases at J, with 11 bases between. The CDR3 DNA follows: TGTGCCAGTAGTATTACCCCGACTAATGGCTACACCTTC. It is translated as CASSITPTNGYTF.

This chain connects TRBV28 to TRBJ2-5; D call uncertain. CDR1 MDHEN and CDR2 SYDVKM come from the germline V gene. The CDR3 runs 12 residues. V was shortened by 5 bases and J by 4 bases, with 8 bases between the two germline ends. The CDR3 DNA reads TGTGCCAGCAGTCGCTTGAGAGAGACCCAGTACTTC. As protein: CASSRLRETQYF.

The chain links TRBV27 to TRBJ2-3; 11 nucleotides agree with TRBD2. The J segment lost 4 bases and the V segment lost 5 bases, leaving 11 bases of the junction unmatched. Germline CDR1 reads MNHEY; CDR2 reads SMNVEV (reference sequence). CDR3 length: 17 amino acids. The CDR3 protein is CASSPINRLAGSDTQYF. CDR3 coding DNA: TGTGCCAGCAGTCCAATAAATAGACTAGCGGGATCAGATACGCAGTATTTT.

This chain uses TRBV4-1 with TRBJ1-2; perhaps TRBD1 as D (5 bases). Germline V gives CDR1 MGHRA, CDR2 YSYEKL. This CDR3 is 13 amino acids long. Between the trimmed V and J ends, which lost 0 bases and 4 bases, there was a span of 6 bases. The CDR3 bases are TGCGCCAGCAGCCAAGATAGGGGCTATGGCTACACCTTC. Translated: CASSQDRGYGYTF.

The rearrangement uses TRBV29-1 and TRBJ2-7; 8 positions match TRBD1. Germline V gives CDR1 SQVTM, CDR2 ANQGSEA. The V segment lost 8 bases and the J segment 6 bases; nucleotides outside the gene matches: 12. This CDR3 comprises 13 residues. CDR3 in DNA: TGCAGCACCCGACAGGGGATTGGGGCCGAGCAGTACTTC. Residues: CSTRQGIGAEQYF.

The J gene is TRBJ1-5, the V gene TRBV28; the D gene is possibly TRBD1 (5 bases). The germline CDR1 and CDR2 sequences are MDHEN and SYDVKM. The CDR3 runs 12 residues. Between the trimmed V and J ends, which lost 6 bases and 4 bases, there was a span of 7 bases. CDR3 sequence reads: CASRKGNQPQHF. The CDR3 DNA sequence: TGTGCCAGCAGGAAGGGGAATCAGCCCCAGCATTTT.